The 12 T cell receptor beta chains in this list originate from one sample, sequenced in a study of naive and memory T cell subsets. Four PCR rounds used nested alpha and beta constant region primers plus the SP2 primer. TCRdb called the 5' RACE reads again in MiXCR, with one record for every CDR3 protein. The data hold over 50,000 distinct CDR3 sequences, with 7.6% observed a single time. TCR cDNA received a 3' ligated oligonucleotide that carried a UMI. The receptors were sampled from a female donor in good health.

This clonotype was counted only a few times. The chain combines TRBV6-5 with TRBJ2-1, with 11 bases matching TRBD1. This CDR3 has 14 residues. The V and J ends lost 2 bases and 9 bases, in that order; junction bases with no gene match: 3. Germline assignment: CDR1 MNHEY and CDR2 SVGAGI. The CDR3 is CASSYPGQGVEQFF. CDR3 nucleotides: TGTGCCAGCAGTTACCCGGGACAGGGGGTTGAGCAGTTCTTC.

This clonotype has a handful of counts. The rearrangement uses TRBV7-2 and TRBJ2-5, with D hard to call. Germline V gene data show CDR1 as SGHTA and CDR2 as FQGNSA. The V and J ends lost 2 bases and 2 bases respectively, with 9 bases between them. The CDR3 contains 14 residues. The CDR3 loop is CASSLLPLQETQYF. For the CDR3, the DNA is TGTGCCAGCAGCTTACTCCCCCTACAAGAGACCCAGTACTTC.

The table lists this clonotype with many counts. This chain joins TRBV30 and TRBJ1-5; D uncertain. V lost 4 bases and J 2 bases, leaving 12 bases between the germline ends. The CDR3 is made up of 14 amino acids. Germline loops: CDR1 GTSNPN, CDR2 SVGIG (reference sequence). CDR3 coding DNA: TGTGCCTGGAACACCCCAACTCGCAATCAGCCCCAGCATTTT. As protein: CAWNTPTRNQPQHF.

A few counts support this clonotype. This sequence joins TRBV18 and TRBJ1-5, with 9 positions matching TRBD1. The CDR3 consists of 19 residues. The germline gives CDR1 KGHSH, CDR2 LQKENI. V lost 0 bases, J lost 1 base, and 10 bases stayed unmatched. CDR3 sequence: CASSPPQTGGPKSNQPQHF. For the CDR3, the DNA is TGTGCCAGCTCACCACCGCAGACAGGGGGGCCCAAAAGCAATCAGCCCCAGCATTTT.

This clonotype came up a few times. The J gene is TRBJ2-3, the V gene TRBV19; 7 bases fit TRBD1. Germline CDR1 is LNHDA and CDR2 is SQIVND (reference sequence). V trimming: 4 bases; J trimming: 5 bases; junction bases outside the gene matches: 15. There are 17 residues in the CDR3. This CDR3 is CASSSIRDSRKGDTQYF. The CDR3 DNA sequence: TGTGCCAGTAGTAGCATCCGGGACAGTCGGAAGGGAGATACGCAGTATTTT.

V is TRBV2 and J is TRBJ1-1, with TRBD1 as a possible D gene (5 bases). The germline V gene encodes CDR1 SNHLY and CDR2 FYNNEI. CDR3 size: 13 residues. V was cut by 5 bases and J by 4 bases, with 11 bases left in between. This chain's CDR3 is CASSLTETTEAFF. The CDR3 DNA sequence: TGTGCCAGCAGTCTGACAGAAACCACTGAAGCTTTCTTT.

This clonotype has more than one count but fewer than ten. J is TRBJ2-1 and V is TRBV20-1; 13 bases map to TRBD2. Germline CDR1 reads DFQATT; CDR2 reads SNEGSKA (reference sequence). The CDR3 has 15 amino acids. CDR3 amino acids: CSSRPPLAGGYEQFF. The CDR3 DNA follows: TGCAGCTCCCGCCCCCCACTAGCGGGGGGGTATGAGCAGTTCTTC.

This clonotype occurred a few times. This chain joins TRBV11-3 and TRBJ2-3, with D unresolved. This CDR3 is built from 13 residues. Trimming took 5 bases from V and 9 from J, leaving 15 bases between them. CDR1 and CDR2 (germline): SGHNT, YENEEA. The CDR3 reads CASSQSSAQTQYF. The DNA for the CDR3 is TGTGCCAGCAGCCAATCGTCCGCGCAGACGCAGTATTTT.

This clonotype turned up a few times. This chain connects TRBV11-2 to TRBJ2-3, with D possibly being TRBD1 (6 bases). The CDR3 totals 14 residues. The germline CDR1 and CDR2 sequences are SGHAT and FQNNGV. Between the trimmed V and J ends, which lost 3 bases and 8 bases, there was a span of 15 bases. Here the CDR3 DNA reads TGTGCCAGCAGCTTGGGACAAGGGTGGGGTACGCAGTATTTT. It specifies CASSLGQGWGTQYF.

This clonotype showed up many times. The chain has TRBV29-1 and TRBJ1-1, with a weak D call TRBD1 (5 bases). The CDR3 is made up of 12 amino acids. V was trimmed by 4 bases and J by 10 bases, leaving 16 bases between them. Germline-derived CDR1 and CDR2 are SQVTM and ANQGSEA. DNA of the CDR3: TGCAGCGTTGCGGGGGGGAGAGATGGAGCTTTCTTT. Translated, it gives CSVAGGRDGAFF.

This chain connects TRBV10-3 to TRBJ2-1; 8 nucleotides line up with TRBD2. The CDR3 runs to 16 residues. The germline CDR1 and CDR2 sequences are ENHRY and SYGVKD. With 10 bases clipped from V and 0 bases from J, the junction kept 11 bases outside the gene matches. In DNA form, the CDR3 reads TGTGCCACCGGGCCGCGTGGGACTAGCTCCTACAATGAGCAGTTCTTC. Amino acid sequence: CATGPRGTSSYNEQFF.

This clonotype was found many times. Here the CDR3 reads CASSRQVGQGNQPQHF. The DNA of the CDR3 is TGTGCCAGCAGCCGACAGGTCGGGCAGGGCAATCAGCCCCAGCATTTT. The chain links TRBV4-2 to TRBJ1-5, with a possible D match to TRBD1 (6 bases). V was cut by 4 bases and J by 2 bases, with 15 bases left in between. This CDR3 is built from 16 residues. Germline V gives CDR1 LGHNA, CDR2 YNFKEQ.